One T cell receptor beta chain is described in this entry. Antigen: not known. TCRdb re-analysed the reads in MiXCR, keeping a single row per CDR3 protein. This table has around 440,000 distinct CDR3 sequences, roughly 12% appearing once. CDR1 and CDR2 (germline): SQVTM, ANQGSEA. The CDR3 contains 16 residues. Trimming pared 2 bases from V and 5 bases from J, leaving 21 bases between. The sample belongs to a study of T cell repertoires in cytomegalovirus infection. Whole-study context: The public TCR beta signatures pointed to both CMV infection and matching HLA type. Overall study results and limits: What dominated the ex vivo response were HLA-C-restricted CMV-specific TCR beta clonotypes.

The rearrangement links TRBV29-1 to TRBJ1-1, with a tentative D call TRBD1 (5 bases). The TCR sequence derives from a human donor in good health (CMV status not recorded). Some clones in this sample may be carry-over from other donors' samples. The specimen was PBMCs. This CDR3 is CSVEPQLGRRDTEAFF. The CDR3 DNA follows: TGCAGCGTTGAACCTCAGCTAGGGCGCAGGGATACTGAAGCTTTCTTT. Full variable domain (missing parts from reference TRBV29-1 and TRBJ1-1): SAVISQKPSRDICQRGTSLTIQCQVDSQVTMMFWYRQQPGQSLTLIATANQGSEATYESGFVIDKFPISRPNLTFSTLTVSNMSPEDSSIYLCSVEPQLGRRDTEAFFGQGTRLTVV.